A single sample is the source of the 15 T cell receptor beta chains below, sequenced in a study of T cells in Graves' hyperthyroidism and ophthalmopathy. TCR beta CDR3 regions were amplified from RNA. TCR CDR3 regions were first amplified by RT-PCR with HTBI primers. TCRdb re-derived calls from the multiplex PCR reads in MiXCR, one entry per CDR3 protein. This sample has hundreds of thousands of distinct CDR3 sequences; about two fifths occur once, and the top ten carry around 9.3%. Sequenced input: blood. The source of these receptors is a man aged 18 to 29 with Graves' hyperthyroidism.

This clonotype was detected many times. The chain employs TRBV20-1 and TRBJ2-7; no definite D call. The CDR3 length is 15 residues. Trimming took 5 bases from V and 1 from J, leaving 18 bases between them. Germline V CDR1 and CDR2: DFQATT, SNEGSKA (reference sequence). CDR3 loop: CSAYPGIGMSYEQYF. CDR3 nucleotide sequence: TGCAGTGCTTATCCTGGCATTGGAATGTCCTACGAGCAGTACTTC.

In regard to this clonotype: At one end the junction does not follow the germline gene, possibly because of a read error. The chain is built from TRBV6-5 and TRBJ1-2; tentative D call: TRBD1 (5 bases). The CDR3 spans 14 residues. Germline CDR1 MNHEY, CDR2 SVGAGI. The CDR3 is CAISHWGGDYGYTF. CDR3 nucleotide sequence: TGTGCCATCAGTCACTGGGGGGGGGACTATGGCTACACCTTC.

This clonotype was seen repeatedly, ten times or more. The chain has TRBV2 and TRBJ1-1; no clear D. The CDR3 runs 17 residues. CDR1 and CDR2 from the germline V gene are SNHLY and FYNNEI. The V end was cut by 0 bases, the J end by 1 base, with 15 bases between. The CDR3 sequence is CASSEAPSLPKNTEAFF. The CDR3 bases are TGTGCCAGCAGTGAAGCGCCCAGCCTACCTAAGAACACTGAAGCTTTCTTT.

This clonotype has just a few counts. This chain links TRBV12-3 or TRBV12-4 with TRBJ1-1; D gene ambiguous. The CDR3 sequence is 13 residues long. Trimming removed 3 bases at V and 7 bases at J, with 12 bases between. Written as DNA, the CDR3 is TGTGCCAGCAGTTTGATCGTAGGCGGTGAAGCTTTCTTT. It encodes CASSLIVGGEAFF.

This clonotype showed up many times. The CDR3: CSARGLDNSPLHF. CDR3 sequence (DNA): TGCAGTGCTAGAGGGTTGGATAATTCACCCCTCCACTTT. This chain links TRBV20-1 with TRBJ1-6, with D uncertain. The CDR3 is 13 amino acids. The germline CDR1 and CDR2 sequences are DFQATT and SNEGSKA (reference sequence). V shed 1 base and J shed 5 bases, with 6 bases lying between them.

Comments on this clonotype: One base away lies a much larger clone, so this may be a sequencing read error. The rearrangement links TRBV19 to TRBJ1-4; D call uncertain. V lost 5 bases to trimming and J lost 6 bases, with 13 bases between them. CDR1 is LNHDA and CDR2 is SQIVND in the germline V gene (reference sequence). This CDR3 comprises 14 residues. CDR3 nucleotides: TGTGCCAGTAGTCCGGCGGCTAGGGATGAAAAACTGTTTTTT. This gives the protein CASSPAARDEKLFF.

The sample holds many counts of this clonotype. The chain carries TRBV15 and TRBJ1-5; a weak D match, TRBD1 (5 bases). CDR1 LNHNV and CDR2 YYDKDF come from the germline V gene (reference sequence). The CDR3 length is 15 residues. Trimming removed 0 bases from V and 6 bases from J, with 12 bases in between. CDR3 sequence: CATSRDRGGGQPQHF. As DNA, the CDR3 is TGTGCCACCAGCAGAGATCGTGGGGGGGGTCAGCCCCAGCATTTT.

The chain uses TRBV7-9 and TRBJ2-2; 8 bases are shared with TRBD2. Trimming removed 3 bases from V and 2 bases from J; junction bases left unmatched: 5. Germline CDR1 SEHNR, CDR2 FQNEAQ (reference sequence). This CDR3 comprises 16 residues. CDR3 sequence (DNA): TGTGCCAGCAGCTTGAGTAGCGGGATTAACACCGGGGAGCTGTTTTTT. Its protein product is CASSLSSGINTGELFF.

The V gene is TRBV29-1, the J gene TRBJ1-2; D possibly corresponds to TRBD1 (6 bases). From germline, CDR1 is SQVTM and CDR2 ANQGSEA. This CDR3 is 12 amino acids long. In DNA form, the CDR3 reads TGCTCGGGGGGGCAGGGCACCTATGGCTACACCTTC. It codes for CSGGQGTYGYTF. Full variable domain (outside the CDR3, taken from reference TRBV29-1 and TRBJ1-2): SAVISQKPSRDICQRGTSLTIQCQVDSQVTMMFWYRQQPGQSLTLIATANQGSEATYESGFVIDKFPISRPNLTFSTLTVSNMSPEDSSIYLCSGGQGTYGYTFGSGTRLTVV.

This clonotype has just a few counts. The J gene is TRBJ2-7, the V gene TRBV5-1, with D perhaps TRBD2 (6 bases). The germline V gene encodes CDR1 SGHRS and CDR2 YFSETQ. The CDR3 runs to 14 residues. Deletions cut 5 bases from V and 1 base from J, with 13 bases between. CDR3 protein: CASRPSDKSYEQYF. CDR3 coding DNA: TGCGCCAGCAGGCCTAGCGATAAATCCTACGAGCAGTACTTC.

The CDR3 loop is CASGLKQGSSVTEAFF. CDR3 DNA sequence: TGTGCTAGTGGTCTAAAACAGGGATCTTCGGTCACTGAAGCTTTCTTT. V and J are TRBV12-5 and TRBJ1-1; a possible D gene is TRBD1 (6 bases). Between the trimmed V and J ends, which lost 5 bases and 4 bases, there was a span of 20 bases. The length of the CDR3 is 16 residues. Germline V gene lookup returns CDR1 LGHNT and CDR2 FRNRAP. The variable domain in full, completed from reference TRBV12-5 and TRBJ1-1, reads DARVTQTPRHKVTEMGQEVTMRCQPILGHNTVFWYRQTMMQGLELLAYFRNRAPLDDSGMPKDRFSAEMPDATLATLKIQPSEPRDSAVYFCASGLKQGSSVTEAFFGQGTRLTVV.

This clonotype has a handful of counts. The conserved closing phenylalanine or tryptophan is absent in this CDR3, likely reflecting a read error. It is unclear where the CDR3 begins or ends on the DNA, so no DNA is shown, and the CDR3 is as TCRdb lists it. The chain employs TRBV2 and TRBJ2-2; TRBD1, the D gene given by the table, was not confirmed from the DNA. The CDR3 is 8 amino acids long, termini counted. CDR1 is SNHLY and CDR2 is FYNNEI in the germline V gene. CDR3 protein: CASSMDRG.

Written as DNA, the CDR3 is TGCGCCAGCAGCTTGAGACAGGTTCATTTTAACACTGAAGCTTTCTTT. As protein: CASSLRQVHFNTEAFF. The chain links TRBV5-1 to TRBJ1-1; tentative D call: TRBD1 (6 bases). Deletions cut 1 base from V and 2 bases from J, with 15 bases between. Germline loops: CDR1 SGHRS, CDR2 YFSETQ. There are 16 residues in the CDR3.

This clonotype was recorded only once. Here the CDR3 DNA reads TGTGCCAGCAGCCCCCGACAGGGGAATGAAAAACTGTTTTTT. This translates into CASSPRQGNEKLFF. This chain links TRBV14 with TRBJ1-4; 8 positions match TRBD1. This CDR3 is 14 amino acids long. Per the germline V gene, CDR1 is SGHDN and CDR2 is FVKESK. Trimming took 4 bases from V and 5 from J; bases not matched to a gene: 3.

This clonotype was seen ten or more times. The chain recombines TRBV2 with TRBJ1-2, with TRBD1 matching 8 bases. This CDR3 spans 14 amino acids. V lost 5 bases and J lost 8; bases outside the gene matches: 10. The V gene's germline CDR1 is SNHLY and CDR2 FYNNEI. The CDR3 bases are TGTGCCAGCAGTCCGGGACAGGCTTCAGTGGGCTACACCTTC. Its protein product is CASSPGQASVGYTF.